This passage covers 5 T cell receptor beta chains from one sample sequenced in a study of blood T cells in healthy people across ages. The authors ran a second PCR of about 7 to 12 cycles using a sample-barcoded 5' primer and a J-beta primer mix. TCRdb recomputed calls from the 5' RACE reads with MiXCR, one row per CDR3 protein. The sample consists of some 760,000 distinct CDR3 sequences, roughly 25% of them appearing once. These data also formed part of another study, on T cells of mothers and their children.

Sequences were obtained from blood. The receptors were sampled from a boy younger than 18 in good health.

In this sample, this clonotype turned up a few times. The V gene is TRBV29-1, the J gene TRBJ2-5; D is unclear. The V and J ends lost 0 bases and 2 bases respectively, with 19 bases between them. The CDR3 runs 17 residues. Germline values: CDR1 SQVTM, CDR2 ANQGSEA. CDR3 nucleotides: TGCAGCGTTGAAGAAATCCCTTCGTTCTGGGCGCAAGAGACCCAGTACTTC. Translated: CSVEEIPSFWAQETQYF.

This clonotype was seen a handful of times. The chain uses TRBV5-6 and TRBJ2-5; 10 nucleotides line up with TRBD2. The closer fit of TRBJ2-7 to the DNA end suggests the J call may be wrong. Germline V gene data show CDR1 as SGHDT and CDR2 as YYEEEE. The CDR3 is 14 residues long. CDR3 nucleotide sequence: TGTGCCAGCAGCACTAGCGGGGAGGTCTACGAGCAGTACTTC. Protein product: CASSTSGEVYEQYF.

This clonotype was counted between two and nine times. The V and J genes are TRBV10-3 and TRBJ1-1; perhaps TRBD1 as D (5 bases). CDR3 size: 15 residues. V was trimmed by 6 bases and J by 0 bases, leaving 14 bases between them. CDR1 is ENHRY and CDR2 is SYGVKD in the germline V gene. The CDR3 sequence: CAISREAGMNTEAFF. CDR3 nucleotides: TGTGCCATCAGCCGGGAGGCAGGGATGAACACTGAAGCTTTCTTT.

The table lists this clonotype with many counts. The chain couples TRBV7-2 to TRBJ1-2; possible D gene TRBD1, 6 bases. Trimming removed 5 bases at V and 5 bases at J, with 9 bases between. The CDR3 is made up of 12 amino acids. Germline V CDR1 and CDR2: SGHTA, FQGNSA. Written as DNA, the CDR3 is TGTGCCAGCAGCCTTACAGGGTATGGCTACACCTTC. Translation: CASSLTGYGYTF.

The V gene is TRBV19, the J gene TRBJ2-1; maybe TRBD1 (6 bases). From germline, CDR1 is LNHDA and CDR2 SQIVND (reference sequence). This CDR3 has 14 amino acids. CDR3 DNA: TGTGCTAGTGATACGACGGCCCGAGGGGGTGAGCAGTTCTTC. Encoded protein: CASDTTARGGEQFF.